This T cell receptor beta chain was identified in a study of blood T cell repertoires in COVID-19. Across the study: Specimens from acute and convalescent COVID-19 originated in the United States, Italy and Spain. Sample material is recorded as cDNA or gDNA derived from T cells, B-cell-depleted T cells, or PBMCs.

The CDR3 extends over 15 amino acids. Germline V gene lookup returns CDR1 SGHTA and CDR2 FQGNSA. Trimming removed 4 bases at V and 3 bases at J, with 15 bases between. Original analysis: Counts of nucleated cells, estimated from reference gene primer amplification, were obtained. Profiling relied on immunoSEQ multiplex PCR, and the TCRdb table lists in-frame clones only, not all of them. V, J and clone size are those of that table, while D and trimming were read from the DNA. In the table there are fewer than 300,000 clones, 90% to 95% of which are singletons. Enrolment of Seattle patients took place during active infection, and they were followed longitudinally.

The sequence was obtained from a young woman with COVID-19, enrolled during active disease. J is TRBJ1-2 and V is TRBV7-2; D unclear. Sequenced input: peripheral blood. The CDR3 coding sequence is TGTGCCAGCAGCTCCCACGCGGCTCGACACTATGGCTACACCTTC. Translating it yields CASSSHAARHYGYTF.